The entry that follows covers one T cell receptor (beta chain) sequence. Its matching antigen is unknown. This entry is derived from a study of blood T cells in healthy people across ages. General study results and limits: No conclusive comparison of naive versus antigen-experienced cells was possible with unsorted PBMCs.

Alongside a J-beta primer mix, a sample-barcoded 5' primer served in a second PCR lasting roughly 7 to 11 cycles. TCRdb processed the 5' RACE reads anew with MiXCR; each CDR3 protein has one entry. The table records hundreds of thousands of distinct CDR3 sequences, about 24% of them present only once. The ends lost 7 bases at V and 1 base at J; junction bases unmatched: 7. This CDR3 is built from 15 residues. The germline V gene encodes CDR1 LNHDA and CDR2 SQIVND (reference sequence). The specimen sequenced was blood. The J gene is TRBJ2-4, the V gene TRBV19, with 7 positions matching TRBD1. This clonotype was sampled from a man aged 70-80 years in good health. CDR3 sequence: CASTQGGTAKNIQYF. The CDR3 DNA reads TGTGCCAGTACGCAAGGGGGCACGGCCAAAAACATTCAGTACTTC.